A selection of T cell receptor beta chains follows, all from one sample in a study of tumor-infiltrating lymphocytes in primary liver carcinoma. TCRdb re-analysed the multiplex PCR reads in MiXCR, keeping a single row per CDR3 protein. This table holds some 120,000 distinct CDR3 sequences, approximately 64% found once. The sample taken for sequencing was liver tumor tissue from sampling region 3. These receptors came from an older woman with primary liver carcinoma and hepatitis B virus infection. Both conserved end residues are part of each CDR3. Each record gives: D gene, clone size, J gene, V gene, CDR3 DNA, CDR3 protein. A D gene is named only where the DNA matches it firmly. Clone size is shown for a subset of rows, as once, few, many or a class of expanded clone.

-	few	TRBJ1-6	TRBV4-1	TGCGCCAGCAGCCCAACCGGGGCAGGGGTTGAGTATAATTCACCCCTCCACTTT	CASSPTGAGVEYNSPLHF
-	-	TRBJ1-1	TRBV4-2	TGTGCCAGTAGGCTAGAGAGGGACACTGAAGCTTTCTTT	CASRLERDTEAFF
TRBD2	-	TRBJ2-1	TRBV11-3	TGTGCCAGCGGCTTAGGAAGTAGCGGGAATCTTGAGCAGTTCTTC	CASGLGSSGNLEQFF
TRBD2	-	TRBJ2-3	TRBV4-1	TGCGCCAGCAGCCTTGGGACTAGCGGACACACAGATACGCGGTATTTT	CASSLGTSGHTDTRYF
-	-	TRBJ1-1	TRBV29-1	TGCAGCGTCGTCAAGTCGAACACTGAAGCCTTCTTT	CSVVKSNTEAFF
-	once	TRBJ1-3	TRBV11-2	TGCGCCAGCAGTTATAACGACAGGCCTCGAGGAGACACCATATATTTT	CASSYNDRPRGDTIYF
TRBD1	many	TRBJ2-3	TRBV12-3/TRBV12-4	TGTGCCAGCAGCAGGACAGGGGGCGAGCCAGATACGCAGTATTTT	CASSRTGGEPDTQYF
TRBD2	many	TRBJ2-1	TRBV14	TGTGCCAGCAGTGCCGTAGCGGGATGGGTAAACAATGAGCAGTTCTTC	CASSAVAGWVNNEQFF
-	many	TRBJ1-5	TRBV6-6	TGTGCCAGCAGTTACTCGAGTGATCAGCCCCAGCATTTT	CASSYSSDQPQHF
-	-	TRBJ1-1	TRBV12-3/TRBV12-4	TGTGCCAGCAATACCGGACGATTGAACACTGAAGCTTTCTTT	CASNTGRLNTEAFF
-	-	TRBJ2-1	TRBV7-2	TGTGCCAGCAGCTTAGCGGCTAGGAGCTCCTACAATGAGCAGTTCTTC	CASSLAARSSYNEQFF
-	-	TRBJ2-1	TRBV19	TGTGTCAGTAGTAAGCAGCGGCGCAATGAGCAGTTCTTC	CVSSKQRRNEQFF
TRBD1	many	TRBJ2-3	TRBV12-3/TRBV12-4	TGTGCCAGCAGCCCGACAGGGGGCGAGCTGGATACGCAGTATTTT	CASSPTGGELDTQYF
TRBD1	many	TRBJ2-1	TRBV29-1	TGCAGCGTTGTTCTCAGGACAGGGAGCTCCTACAATGAGCAGTTCTTC	CSVVLRTGSSYNEQFF
-	-	TRBJ2-7	TRBV7-9	TGTGCCATCAGCCCCCTATCCGAGCAGTACTTC	CAISPLSEQYF
-	once	TRBJ2-4	TRBV2	TGTGCCAGCATCGATAACTTGGCCAAAAACATTCAGTACTTC	CASIDNLAKNIQYF
-	once	TRBJ1-6	TRBV14	TGTGCCAGCAGTCTTATAGGGGGTTCACCACTCCACTTT	CASSLIGGSPLHF
-	-	TRBJ1-2	TRBV4-1	TGCTCCAGCAGCCAAGAAGGGATATCTAACTATGGCTACACCTTC	CSSSQEGISNYGYTF
TRBD2	-	TRBJ2-7	TRBV6-1	TGTGCCAGCAGTGGTGCGAGCGGGAGCTCCTACGAGCAGTACTTC	CASSGASGSSYEQYF
TRBD2	many	TRBJ2-1	TRBV10-3	TGTGCCATCAGTGAGTCGGGACTAGCGGACAATGAGCAGTTCTTC	CAISESGLADNEQFF
-	-	TRBJ2-2	TRBV5-1	TGCGCCAGCAGCAGTTGGGGAATCGGGGAGCTGGTTTTT	CASSSWGIGELVF
-	-	TRBJ2-7	TRBV6-1	TGTGCCAGCAGTGCTCCGGACAGAGCCTCCTACGACCACTACTTC	CASSAPDRASYDHYF
TRBD2	-	TRBJ2-1	TRBV11-1	TGTGTCAGCAGCTCAACCAGGACTAGAAGCAATGAGCAGTTCTTC	CVSSSTRTRSNEQFF
-	-	TRBJ2-7	TRBV18	TGTGCCTGCTCACCGGGACCCGGCGAGCAGTACTTC	CACSPGPGEQYF
-	-	TRBJ2-2	TRBV4-1	TGCGCCAGGAGCCAAGAGGGGGGGTGGTCGAGCACCGGGGAGCTGTTTTTT	CARSQEGGWSSTGELFF
-	many	TRBJ1-2	TRBV10-2	TGCGCCAGCAAGACCGGGAGGGTAACCACCTTC	CASKTGRVTTF
TRBD1	many	TRBJ2-7	TRBV10-3	TGTGCCATCAGTCGTACAGGGGGCGCAGACTACGAGCAGTACTTC	CAISRTGGADYEQYF
-	many	TRBJ2-1	TRBV11-2	TGTGCCAGCAGCATCTCCCCCCCAATCGAGGGACTCATTTACAATGAGCAGTTCTTC	CASSISPPIEGLIYNEQFF
-	-	TRBJ2-1	TRBV6-1	TGTACCACCAGAGTGGGGGACTCCTACAATGGGCAGTTCTTC	CTTRVGDSYNGQFF
TRBD1	medium-sized	TRBJ2-3	TRBV11-3	TGTGCCAGCAGCTCACCGGGGACAGGAAGCAAGTATTTT	CASSSPGTGSKYF
TRBD1	-	TRBJ2-6	TRBV6-1	TGTACCTGCAGTGACGGACAGGGGGCCAACGTCCCGACTTTC	CTCSDGQGANVPTF
-	-	TRBJ1-2	TRBV4-1	TGCGCCAGCAGCCAGGCAAGGGGATCCTATGGCTACACCTTC	CASSQARGSYGYTF
TRBD2	many	TRBJ2-5	TRBV12-3/TRBV12-4	TGTGCCAGCAGCCCGGGACTAGCGGGAGGAGTGGGAGAGACCCAGTACTTC	CASSPGLAGGVGETQYF
-	-	TRBJ2-3	TRBV11-2	TGTGCCAACAGTTTAGGGGGGTGGCCGAAGGATACGCAGTATTTT	CANSLGGWPKDTQYF
TRBD2	many	TRBJ2-4	TRBV5-6	TGTGCCAGCAGCCGTACCCTTCTAGCGGGAGAAGGGAACATTCAGTACTTC	CASSRTLLAGEGNIQYF
-	few	TRBJ2-2	TRBV7-8	TGTGCCAGCAGCTTAATACCTGGGGACACCGGGGAGCTGTTTTTT	CASSLIPGDTGELFF
-	-	TRBJ2-1	TRBV5-5	TGTGCCAGCAGCCCGTTGCGAGGGAGCTCCTACAATGAGCAGTTCTTC	CASSPLRGSSYNEQFF
TRBD2	once	TRBJ2-7	TRBV11-2	TGTGCCGCCAGCGTACAGGGTGAGACTAGCGGGATTACGTACGAGCAGTACTTC	CAASVQGETSGITYEQYF
TRBD1	-	TRBJ2-1	TRBV12-3/TRBV12-4	TGTGCCAGCACCACGGACAGGGACAACGAGCAGTTCTTC	CASTTDRDNEQFF
-	-	TRBJ1-5	TRBV5-1	TGCGCCAGCAGCTTAGGGGCAGGTCAGCCCCAGCATTTT	CASSLGAGQPQHF
-	-	TRBJ2-5	TRBV6-6	TGTGTCAGCACCGCCAGTGAAGCCAGAGAGACGCAGTACTTC	CVSTASEARETQYF
-	-	TRBJ2-3	TRBV11-3	TGTACCAGCAGCCCAACTAGGATGCGCACAGATACGCAATATTTT	CTSSPTRMRTDTQYF
TRBD1	few	TRBJ2-6	TRBV28	TGTGCCAGCAGTTTCTCGGCAGGGGGCTTCCCTGGGGCCAACGTCCTGACTTTC	CASSFSAGGFPGANVLTF
TRBD1	-	TRBJ2-2	TRBV5-1	TGCGCCAGCAGCTGGGACAGCCAGGGGGCCGGGGAGCTGTTTTTT	CASSWDSQGAGELFF
-	-	TRBJ1-6	TRBV20-1	TGCAGTGCTACCCTCCGAAGGGACTCACCCCTCCACTTT	CSATLRRDSPLHF
TRBD2	many	TRBJ2-7	TRBV6-5	TGTGCCAGCAGTTACTCGAACCTAGGGACTAGCGTCTCCTACGAGCAGTACTTC	CASSYSNLGTSVSYEQYF
TRBD1	-	TRBJ2-7	TRBV6-2/TRBV6-3	TGTGCCATCAGCTTTCGACAGGGGCGAAACTACGATCAGTACTTC	CAISFRQGRNYDQYF
TRBD2	-	TRBJ2-3	TRBV11-2	TGTGCCGGCAGCCCTCGGGAGGCTAGCGGGAGGGCCGGGGGTATGCAGTATTTT	CAGSPREASGRAGGMQYF
-	few	TRBJ2-5	TRBV24-1	TGTGCCACCAGTGACGGCGTGGGGGTAAGAGGGGAGACCCAGTACTTC	CATSDGVGVRGETQYF
TRBD2	once	TRBJ2-5	TRBV20-1	TGCAGTGCCCAGGGACTAGCGGGGGAAGCGGGAGAGACCCAGTACTTC	CSAQGLAGEAGETQYF
-	many	TRBJ2-6	TRBV28	TGTGCCAGCACCCCATTCTCTGGGGCCAACGTCCTGACTTTC	CASTPFSGANVLTF
TRBD1	many	TRBJ1-5	TRBV12-5	TGTGCTAGTGGTTCCGGACAGGGAACGAATCAGCCCCAGCATTTT	CASGSGQGTNQPQHF
TRBD1	many	TRBJ1-3	TRBV12-3/TRBV12-4	TGTGCCAGCACCGCTTACAGGGGATCCCCTGGAAACACCATATATTTT	CASTAYRGSPGNTIYF
-	few	TRBJ1-5	TRBV11-1	TGTGCCGGCAGCCGAGATAGGAATCTGCCCCAGCATTTT	CAGSRDRNLPQHF
-	many	TRBJ2-3	TRBV29-1	TGCAGCGTCCTCGGATTAAAACTGGGGACAGATACGCAGTATTTT	CSVLGLKLGTDTQYF
-	many	TRBJ2-7	TRBV10-3	TGTGCCATCAGTGAGTCGGCGGGTCTTGACAACCAGTACTTC	CAISESAGLDNQYF
-	-	TRBJ2-5	TRBV11-3	TGTTCCAGCAACTCCCTTAAGGGGGGAGGAGAGATCCAGTACTTC	CSSNSLKGGGEIQYF